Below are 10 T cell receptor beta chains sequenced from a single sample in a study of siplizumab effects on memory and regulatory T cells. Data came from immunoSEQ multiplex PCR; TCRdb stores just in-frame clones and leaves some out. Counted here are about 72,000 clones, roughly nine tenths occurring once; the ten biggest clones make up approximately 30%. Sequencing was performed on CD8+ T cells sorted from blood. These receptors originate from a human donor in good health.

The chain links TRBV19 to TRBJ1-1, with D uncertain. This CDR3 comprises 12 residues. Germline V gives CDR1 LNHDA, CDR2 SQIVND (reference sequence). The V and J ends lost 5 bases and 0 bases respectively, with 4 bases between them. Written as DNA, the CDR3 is TGTGCCAGTAGTCAGCTGAACACTGAAGCTTTCTTT. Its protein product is CASSQLNTEAFF.

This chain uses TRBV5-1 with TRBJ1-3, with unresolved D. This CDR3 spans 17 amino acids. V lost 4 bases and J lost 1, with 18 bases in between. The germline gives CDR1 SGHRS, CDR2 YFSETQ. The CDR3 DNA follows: TGCGCCAGCAGCACTACCCCTTTTTCGAGGTCTGGAAACACCATATATTTT. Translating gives CASSTTPFSRSGNTIYF. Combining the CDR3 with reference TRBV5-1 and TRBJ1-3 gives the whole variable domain KAGVTQTPRYLIKTRGQQVTLSCSPISGHRSVSWYQQTPGQGLQFLFEYFSETQRNKGNFPGRFSGRQFSNSRSEMNVSTLELGDSALYLCASSTTPFSRSGNTIYFGEGSWLTVV.

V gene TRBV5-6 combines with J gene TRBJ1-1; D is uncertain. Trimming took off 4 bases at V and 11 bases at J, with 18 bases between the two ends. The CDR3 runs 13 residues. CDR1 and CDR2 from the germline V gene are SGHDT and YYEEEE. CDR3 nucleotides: TGTGCCAGCAGCGTATTTGTAAAGGGTGACGCTTTCTTT. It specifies CASSVFVKGDAFF. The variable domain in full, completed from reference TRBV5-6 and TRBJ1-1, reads DAGVTQSPTHLIKTRGQQVTLRCSPKSGHDTVSWYQQALGQGPQFIFQYYEEEERQRGNFPDRFSGHQFPNYSSELNVNALLLGDSALYLCASSVFVKGDAFFGQGTRLTVV.

The CDR3 loop is CASSFVEGNTGELFF. The CDR3 nucleotides are TGTGCCAGCAGCTTCGTCGAAGGGAACACCGGGGAGCTGTTTTTT. This chain connects TRBV7-6 to TRBJ2-2; D remains ambiguous. Between the trimmed V and J ends, which lost 3 bases and 1 base, there was a span of 9 bases. The CDR3 is made up of 15 amino acids. The germline CDR1 and CDR2 sequences are SGHVS and FNYEAQ.

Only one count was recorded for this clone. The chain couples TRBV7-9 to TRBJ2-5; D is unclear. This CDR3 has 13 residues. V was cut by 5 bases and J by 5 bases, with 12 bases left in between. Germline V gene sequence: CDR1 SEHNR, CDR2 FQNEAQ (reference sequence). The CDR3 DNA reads TGTGCCAGCAGCCCTAGGGTCGGGGAGACCCAGTACTTC. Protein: CASSPRVGETQYF.

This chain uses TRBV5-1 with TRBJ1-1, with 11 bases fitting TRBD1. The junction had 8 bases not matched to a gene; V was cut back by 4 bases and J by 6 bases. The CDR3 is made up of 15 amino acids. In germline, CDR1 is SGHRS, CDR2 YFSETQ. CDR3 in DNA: TGCGCCAGCAGCACCCGGACAGGGGGCATCGCTGAAGCTTTCTTT. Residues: CASSTRTGGIAEAFF.

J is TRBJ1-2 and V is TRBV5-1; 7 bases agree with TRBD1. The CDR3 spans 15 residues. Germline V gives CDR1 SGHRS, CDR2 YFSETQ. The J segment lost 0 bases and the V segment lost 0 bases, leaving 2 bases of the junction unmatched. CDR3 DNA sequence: TGCGCCAGCAGCTTGGAAACAGGGGCTAACTATGGCTACACCTTC. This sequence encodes CASSLETGANYGYTF.

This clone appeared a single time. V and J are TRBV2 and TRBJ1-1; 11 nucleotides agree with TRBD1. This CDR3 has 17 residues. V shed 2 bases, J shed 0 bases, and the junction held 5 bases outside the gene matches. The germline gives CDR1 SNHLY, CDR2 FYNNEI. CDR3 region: CASSEWGQGEVNTEAFF. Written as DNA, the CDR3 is TGTGCCAGCAGTGAATGGGGACAGGGGGAGGTGAACACTGAAGCTTTCTTT.

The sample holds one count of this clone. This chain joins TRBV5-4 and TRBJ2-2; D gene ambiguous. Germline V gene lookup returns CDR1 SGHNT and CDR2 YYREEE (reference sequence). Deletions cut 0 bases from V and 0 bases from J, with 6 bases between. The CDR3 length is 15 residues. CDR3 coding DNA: TGTGCCAGCAGCTTGGAACAGACGAACACCGGGGAGCTGTTTTTT. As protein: CASSLEQTNTGELFF.

The CDR3 sequence is CASGPRGGGELFF. The CDR3, as DNA: TGTGCTAGTGGTCCCCGGGGTGGCGGGGAGCTGTTTTTT. The V call is TRBV12-5, the J call TRBJ2-2; weak D call: TRBD2 (5 bases). The CDR3 extends over 13 amino acids. The V end lost 5 bases, the J end lost 7 bases, and 11 bases lay between the germline ends. The germline V gene encodes CDR1 LGHNT and CDR2 FRNRAP.